This T cell receptor (beta chain) was recorded in a study of blood T cells in healthy people across ages. Approximately 9.1 milliliters was the volume of peripheral blood drawn from each donor. Next came a second PCR, run for about 7 to 12 cycles, which used a sample-barcoded 5' primer along with a J-beta primer mix. TCRdb reprocessed the 5' RACE reads via MiXCR and lists one record per CDR3 protein. The profile shows roughly 800,000 distinct CDR3 sequences, 58% of them singletons. Trimming took 5 bases from V and 1 from J, leaving 8 bases between them. The CDR3 is 13 residues long. The TCR originated in a man aged 25 to 45 in good health. Source material: blood. This chain uses TRBV12-3 or TRBV12-4 with TRBJ2-5; no clear D gene. In DNA, the CDR3 is TGTGCCAGCAGTGACGTGGCCCAAGAGACCCAGTACTTC. The encoded protein is CASSDVAQETQYF.